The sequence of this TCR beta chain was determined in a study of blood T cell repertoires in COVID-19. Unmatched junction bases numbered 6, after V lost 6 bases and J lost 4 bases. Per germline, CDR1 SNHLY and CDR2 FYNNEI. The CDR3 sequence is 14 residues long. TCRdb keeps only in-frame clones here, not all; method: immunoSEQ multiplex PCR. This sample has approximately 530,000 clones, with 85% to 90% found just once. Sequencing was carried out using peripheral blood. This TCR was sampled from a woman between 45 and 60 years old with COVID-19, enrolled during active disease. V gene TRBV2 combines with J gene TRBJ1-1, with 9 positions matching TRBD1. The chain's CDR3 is CASSQTGGSTEAFF. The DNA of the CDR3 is TGTGCCAGCAGCCAGACAGGGGGTAGCACTGAAGCTTTCTTT.